Listed below are T cell receptor beta chains from one sample, sequenced in a study of blood T cell repertoires in COVID-19. The repertoire was sequenced with immunoSEQ multiplex PCR; TCRdb's copy has only in-frame clones and lacks some. This table holds roughly 75,000 clones, roughly 70% found once. Specimen: peripheral blood. These receptor sequences come from a human donor with acute or convalescent COVID-19. The donor label of this sample is uncertain. CDR3s include the opening cysteine and the closing phenylalanine or tryptophan. Each record gives: CDR3 DNA, CDR3 protein, V gene, J gene, CDR3 length, clone size, D gene. A D gene is named only where the DNA matches it firmly. Rows give clone size only sometimes, using once, few, many, or a class for an expanded clone.

TGTGCCAGTAGTATTTCGGGCAGGGGGGTTTCAATGAACACTGAAGCTTTCTTT	CASSISGRGVSMNTEAFF	TRBV19	TRBJ1-1	18	.	TRBD1
TGTGCCAGCAGCGTACAACAGGGGTCTAATGAAAAACTGTTTTTT	CASSVQQGSNEKLFF	TRBV9	TRBJ1-4	15	.	TRBD1
TGTGCCAGCAGTACCGGTGGGGCGGGAGGCAGGGAGACCCAGTACTTC	CASSTGGAGGRETQYF	TRBV7-2	TRBJ2-5	16	.	TRBD2
TGTGCCAGCAGCTCTATCAAGGGGGGGTTCGGTGGCTACACCTTC	CASSSIKGGFGGYTF	TRBV11-2	TRBJ1-2	15	.	.
TGTGCCGGCCGAGGGAACAGGGCGGGCGACGGTGAGCAGTTCTTC	CAGRGNRAGDGEQFF	TRBV11-2	TRBJ2-1	15	.	.
TGTGCCAGCAGCGCCTTTAGGCAGGGGGCGAGGAATGAGCAGTTCTTC	CASSAFRQGARNEQFF	TRBV2	TRBJ2-1	16	.	TRBD1
TGTGCCAGCTACCTAGCGGGGCGCACAGATACGCAGTATTTT	CASYLAGRTDTQYF	TRBV7-9	TRBJ2-3	14	.	TRBD2
TGCGCCAGCAGCTCGCAGACAGCTTTGAACACCGGGGAGCTGTTTTTT	CASSSQTALNTGELFF	TRBV5-1	TRBJ2-2	16	once	.
TGTGCCATCAGTGACCCCGATGGGAGTAGCTCCTACGAGCAGTACTTC	CAISDPDGSSSYEQYF	TRBV10-3	TRBJ2-7	16	.	.
TGTGCCAGCAGCCCCCAGGTCACAGATACGCAGTATTTT	CASSPQVTDTQYF	TRBV7-3	TRBJ2-3	13	.	.
TGTGCCAGCAGACCACAGGGATCCCACTATGGCTACACCTTC	CASRPQGSHYGYTF	TRBV6-5	TRBJ1-2	14	.	.
TGTGCCAGCAGCGTAGCTCAGGGGAGATTGAACACTGAAGCTTTCTTT	CASSVAQGRLNTEAFF	TRBV9	TRBJ1-1	16	.	.
TGTGCCAGCAGCTTAGTCATGGTTGAGGACACCGGGGAGCTGTTTTTT	CASSLVMVEDTGELFF	TRBV7-9	TRBJ2-2	16	.	.
TGCGCCAGCAGCGCTGACAGGGGTCGAGGCTACACCTTC	CASSADRGRGYTF	TRBV10-2	TRBJ1-2	13	.	TRBD1
TGTGCCAGCTCACCATACGGGAGTAGGTACAATGAGCAGTTCTTC	CASSPYGSRYNEQFF	TRBV18	TRBJ2-1	15	.	.
TGTGCCATCAGTGGGACAGGGCCTAGCACTGAAGCTTTCTTT	CAISGTGPSTEAFF	TRBV10-3	TRBJ1-1	14	.	TRBD1
TGTGCCAGCAGTGAGGCGGCCTATAGCACAGATACGCAGTATTTT	CASSEAAYSTDTQYF	TRBV2	TRBJ2-3	15	.	.
TGCGCCAGCAGCTTAAGGACTTCGAAGGAGCAGTTCTTC	CASSLRTSKEQFF	TRBV5-1	TRBJ2-1	13	.	.
TGTGCCAGCAGCCCACAGGGTGGGAGCAATCAGCCCCAGCATTTT	CASSPQGGSNQPQHF	TRBV7-9	TRBJ1-5	15	.	.
TGTGCCAGCAGTTACAGGGGGTCAAGCTCCTATAATTCACCCCTCCACTTT	CASSYRGSSSYNSPLHF	TRBV27	TRBJ1-6	17	.	TRBD1
TGTGCCAGCAGCGTATTGGGACTCCAAGAGACCCAGTACTTC	CASSVLGLQETQYF	TRBV9	TRBJ2-5	14	few	.
TGTGCCAGCAGTCCTAGGGGGGGCAGCTACGAGCAGTACTTC	CASSPRGGSYEQYF	TRBV28	TRBJ2-7	14	.	.
TGTGCCAGCAGCCCAGACAGGGGGCAGGAGACCCAGTACTTC	CASSPDRGQETQYF	TRBV3-1/TRBV3-2	TRBJ2-5	14	.	TRBD1
TGCAGCGTCGCCCCCCTAAACAGGGGTAACACTGAAGCTTTCTTT	CSVAPLNRGNTEAFF	TRBV29-1	TRBJ1-1	15	.	TRBD1
TGTGCCAGCAAAGGCGGGACAGGATACAATGAGCAGTTCTTC	CASKGGTGYNEQFF	TRBV6-5	TRBJ2-1	14	few	TRBD1
TGTGCCAGCAGCTTCGGCGGAAATAGCAATCAGCCCCAGCATTTT	CASSFGGNSNQPQHF	TRBV7-2	TRBJ1-5	15	few	.
TGTGCCAGCAGCTCCGGGACTAGCGGGAGTGATGAGCAGTTCTTC	CASSSGTSGSDEQFF	TRBV13	TRBJ2-1	15	.	TRBD2
TGTGCCAGCAGCTTGAGATCACAGACCGGGGAGCTGTTTTTT	CASSLRSQTGELFF	TRBV5-5	TRBJ2-2	14	.	.
TGTGCCAGCAGTTTACTTGGGGGGAGCTCCTACAATGAGCAGTTCTTC	CASSLLGGSSYNEQFF	TRBV6-2/TRBV6-3	TRBJ2-1	16	.	.
TGTGCCAGCAAAGGGGGTACATTTCGGGGCTACACCTTC	CASKGGTFRGYTF	TRBV27	TRBJ1-2	13	.	.
TGCAGCGTAGGAAACCGAGACAGAAATGAGCAGTTCTTC	CSVGNRDRNEQFF	TRBV29-1	TRBJ2-1	13	.	.
TGTGCCAGCAGCTTAGAGGGGGCGAACACTGAAGCTTTCTTT	CASSLEGANTEAFF	TRBV7-2	TRBJ1-1	14	.	TRBD1
TGTGCCAGCAGCCAACCCGGGACTAGTCGAGTAGATACGCAGTATTTT	CASSQPGTSRVDTQYF	TRBV14	TRBJ2-3	16	.	TRBD2
TGTGCCAGCAGCTTACCGGGACTAACCACCGGGGAGCTGTTTTTT	CASSLPGLTTGELFF	TRBV7-9	TRBJ2-2	15	few	TRBD2
TGTGCCAGCAGCTTCTACTTCACCGGGGAGCTGTTTTTT	CASSFYFTGELFF	TRBV7-9	TRBJ2-2	13	.	.
TGTGCCAGCACCATCGGACAGGGAGGATACGAGCAGTACTTC	CASTIGQGGYEQYF	TRBV5-6	TRBJ2-7	14	.	TRBD1
TGTGCCACCAGTGACAGTTCCTACAATGAGCAGTTCTTC	CATSDSSYNEQFF	TRBV24-1	TRBJ2-1	13	.	.
TGTGCCAGTAGTACACAGGGGCCGCAGACCCAGTACTTC	CASSTQGPQTQYF	TRBV19	TRBJ2-5	13	few	TRBD1
TGTGCCATCAGTGGGGACAGGGGAGAGACCCAGTACTTC	CAISGDRGETQYF	TRBV10-3	TRBJ2-5	13	.	TRBD1
TGTGCCAGCAGTCCATCAGGGATTAATGAAAAACTGTTTTTT	CASSPSGINEKLFF	TRBV27	TRBJ1-4	14	.	.
TGTGCCAGTAGTATAGGGACAGGGGCCGGAAAACTGTTTTTT	CASSIGTGAGKLFF	TRBV19	TRBJ1-4	14	.	TRBD1
TGTGCCAGCAGCCAGACTAGCGGGATAAATGAGCAGTTCTTC	CASSQTSGINEQFF	TRBV7-2	TRBJ2-1	14	.	TRBD2
TGTGCCAGCAGCTTGGAGTCCGGAGATACGCAGTATTTT	CASSLESGDTQYF	TRBV5-4	TRBJ2-3	13	.	.
TGTGCCAGCAGTCCCGGACTAGCGGGGAACAATGAGCAGTTCTTC	CASSPGLAGNNEQFF	TRBV6-5	TRBJ2-1	15	.	TRBD2
TGTGCCAGCAGCTTTCGGGATCATAATTCACCCCTCCACTTT	CASSFRDHNSPLHF	TRBV5-6	TRBJ1-6	14	.	.
TGTGCCAGCAGCACCCGGACAGCAACTAATGAAAAACTGTTTTTT	CASSTRTATNEKLFF	TRBV11-2	TRBJ1-4	15	.	.